This T cell receptor beta chain appears in the sequencing data of a study of OX40 agonist ivuxolimab in advanced cancers. Study outcomes and limitations: The 0.1-3.0 mg/kg partial responders had among the lowest clonal expansion. On average, CD8+ T cells had more expanded clones than CD4+.

Repertoires were generated with immunoSEQ multiplex PCR, while TCRdb's copy carries only in-frame clones and drops some. Found here are about 130,000 clones, roughly 91% of them singletons; the top ten hold 1%. With regard to this clone: Its cognate antigen is unknown.

Germline CDR1 is PRHDT and CDR2 is FYEKMQ (reference sequence). The CDR3 runs to 17 residues. V gave up 2 bases and J gave up 4 bases; unmatched junction bases: 9. Sequences were derived from CD4+ or CD8+ T cells sorted from blood, sampled in a trial of the OX40 agonist ivuxolimab. This TCR derives from an adult with an advanced solid tumor such as melanoma, head and neck, liver or kidney cancer. This rearrangement joins TRBV13 to TRBJ2-2; 8 positions match TRBD2. The CDR3 loop is CASSLPSGGAPTGELFF. CDR3 nucleotide sequence: TGTGCCAGCAGCTTACCCTCGGGGGGGGCGCCCACCGGGGAGCTGTTTTTT. Looking up the rest from reference TRBV13 and TRBJ2-2 gives the full variable domain: AAGVIQSPRHLIKEKRETATLKCYPIPRHDTVYWYQQGPGQDPQFLISFYEKMQSDKGSIPDRFSAQQFSDYHSELNMSSLELGDSALYFCASSLPSGGAPTGELFFGEGSRLTVL.